The 15 T cell receptor beta chains given below trace back to one sample, sequenced in a study of blood T cell repertoires in COVID-19. Sequenced by immunoSEQ multiplex PCR; TCRdb stores in-frame clones only, minus some. The repertoire has under 300,000 clones, roughly 89% of them found once; the top ten carry about 1.7%. Sequenced material: PBMCs or T cells enriched from blood (not recorded which). Receptors originate from a woman aged 40-49 years who had recovered from COVID-19.

This chain links TRBV7-9 with TRBJ1-5, with D uncertain. V lost 5 bases to trimming and J lost 7 bases, with 12 bases between them. Germline V CDR1 and CDR2: SEHNR, FQNEAQ (reference sequence). There are 13 residues in the CDR3. The CDR3 bases are TGTGCCAGCAGCCATCGGGGAGAGCAGCCCCAGCATTTT. Its protein is CASSHRGEQPQHF.

The chain is built from TRBV29-1 and TRBJ1-5; 7 bases are a match to TRBD1. Trimming cost V 4 bases and J 3 bases; bases outside gene matches: 3. Per the germline V gene, CDR1 is SQVTM and CDR2 is ANQGSEA. This CDR3 has 13 amino acids. The CDR3 spells CSVGTGINQPQHF. The CDR3 DNA reads TGCAGCGTTGGGACAGGTATCAATCAGCCCCAGCATTTT.

Note on this clone: The sample carries other DNA sequences with the same CDR3. J is TRBJ1-3 and V is TRBV2; D unclear. This CDR3 contains 14 residues. Trimming shortened V by 2 bases and J by 1 base, and 6 bases separated the two germline ends. CDR1 is SNHLY, CDR2 FYNNEI, per germline. As DNA, the CDR3 is TGTGCCAGCAGTGAAAGCAGGTCTGGAAACACCATATATTTT. It specifies CASSESRSGNTIYF.

This chain links TRBV18 with TRBJ2-2; perhaps TRBD1 as D (5 bases). Germline V gene lookup returns CDR1 KGHSH and CDR2 LQKENI. The V gene lost 0 bases and the J gene lost 0 bases, with 8 bases spanning the gap. The CDR3 is 16 amino acids. This CDR3 is CASSPPSRANTGELFF. For the CDR3, the DNA is TGTGCCAGCTCACCACCTAGCAGGGCGAACACCGGGGAGCTGTTTTTT.

CDR3 sequence (DNA): TGTGCCAGCAGTTTACCGGGGCCGGGACTAGCGACGAATGAGCAGTTCTTC. Protein: CASSLPGPGLATNEQFF. The chain combines TRBV27 with TRBJ2-1; the match to TRBD2 covers 10 bases. Germline V gene sequence: CDR1 MNHEY, CDR2 SMNVEV (reference sequence). Trimming took 2 bases from V and 7 from J; bases not matched to a gene: 11. The CDR3 loop spans 17 amino acids.

This chain connects TRBV9 to TRBJ2-2, with D possibly matching TRBD2 (6 bases). Germline V gene data show CDR1 as SGDLS and CDR2 as YYNGEE. The CDR3 is 15 residues long. Trimming left V 1 base short and J 4 bases short, with 11 bases between. CDR3 region: CASSVNVGGTGELFF. In DNA, the CDR3 is TGTGCCAGCAGCGTAAACGTGGGAGGCACCGGGGAGCTGTTTTTT. Combining the CDR3 with reference TRBV9 and TRBJ2-2 gives the whole variable domain DSGVTQTPKHLITATGQRVTLRCSPRSGDLSVYWYQQSLDQGLQFLIQYYNGEERAKGNILERFSAQQFPDLHSELNLSSLELGDSALYFCASSVNVGGTGELFFGEGSRLTVL.

The chain links TRBV30 to TRBJ1-1; possibly TRBD1 for D (5 bases). The CDR3 is 12 amino acids. The germline V and J ends were trimmed by 3 bases and 6 bases, with 11 bases remaining between them. Looked up from germline, CDR1 is GTSNPN and CDR2 is SVGIG (reference sequence). CDR3 amino acids: CAWRDIMSEAFF. The CDR3 region has the DNA TGTGCCTGGAGGGACATCATGTCTGAAGCTTTCTTT. Drawing the rest from reference TRBV30 and TRBJ1-1, the complete variable domain is SQTIHQWPATLVQPVGSPLSLECTVEGTSNPNLYWYRQAAGRGLQLLFYSVGIGQISSEVPQNLSASRPQDRQFILSSKKLLLSDSGFYLCAWRDIMSEAFFGQGTRLTVV.

This chain uses TRBV19 with TRBJ1-5; D possibly corresponds to TRBD1 (6 bases). From germline, CDR1 is LNHDA and CDR2 SQIVND (reference sequence). This CDR3 has 17 amino acids. V lost 0 bases and J lost 0, with 12 bases in between. CDR3 protein: CASSIDRPRGSNQPQHF. CDR3 coding DNA: TGTGCCAGTAGTATAGATCGACCCAGGGGTAGCAATCAGCCCCAGCATTTT.

The V call is TRBV5-4, the J call TRBJ1-4, with 7 bases that match TRBD1. The CDR3 loop spans 17 amino acids. In germline, CDR1 is SGHNT, CDR2 YYREEE (reference sequence). J was trimmed by 0 bases and V by 0 bases; bases with no gene match: 5. The CDR3 reads CASSLDLQGATNEKLFF. CDR3 sequence (DNA): TGTGCCAGCAGCTTGGATTTGCAGGGGGCAACTAATGAAAAACTGTTTTTT.

The gene calls are TRBV3-1 (or the pseudogene TRBV3-2) and TRBJ2-2, with D perhaps TRBD1 (6 bases). V was pared by 4 bases and J by 3 bases, with 21 bases between. The germline V gene encodes CDR1 LGHDT and CDR2 YNNKEL (reference sequence). The CDR3 covers 18 residues. CDR3 bases: TGTGCCAGCAGCCGCGCAACAACTTACAGGGATTACACCGGGGAGCTGTTTTTT. Its protein is CASSRATTYRDYTGELFF.

This chain uses TRBV14 with TRBJ1-1, with a possible D match to TRBD1 (6 bases). The CDR3 is 16 amino acids. The germline V gene encodes CDR1 SGHDN and CDR2 FVKESK. Trimming removed 4 bases from V and 4 bases from J, with 19 bases in between. In DNA, the CDR3 is TGTGCCAGCAGCCCCTGGGCGGGGGCGGGAGGCACTGAAGCTTTCTTT. It yields the protein CASSPWAGAGGTEAFF.

This chain links TRBV7-3 with TRBJ2-3; 8 nucleotides agree with TRBD1. V lost 5 bases and J lost 0; bases outside the gene matches: 4. Germline V gives CDR1 SGHTA, CDR2 FQGTGA. CDR3 size: 15 residues. In DNA form, the CDR3 reads TGTGCCAGCAGCCGCGGACAGGGAAGCACAGATACGCAGTATTTT. Protein sequence: CASSRGQGSTDTQYF.

The chain employs TRBV5-8 and TRBJ1-5; 7 bases match TRBD1. Germline CDR1 SGHTS, CDR2 YDEGEE. The CDR3 totals 15 residues. J lost 4 bases, V lost 0 bases, and 4 bases had no gene match. The CDR3 coding sequence is TGTGCCAGCAGCTTGGAACAGGGGACAAATCAGCCCCAGCATTTT. It encodes CASSLEQGTNQPQHF.

The gene calls are TRBV5-1 and TRBJ2-1; D might be TRBD1 (5 bases). This CDR3 contains 13 residues. The germline V and J ends were trimmed by 4 bases and 7 bases, with 12 bases remaining between them. CDR1 is SGHRS, CDR2 YFSETQ, per germline. The CDR3 loop is CASSPGSLNEQFF. The CDR3 nucleotides are TGCGCCAGCAGCCCAGGGTCCCTTAATGAGCAGTTCTTC.

The chain carries TRBV11-2 and TRBJ1-2; D may be TRBD1 (5 bases). Trimming took off 2 bases at V and 4 bases at J, with 11 bases between the two ends. This CDR3 comprises 14 residues. CDR1 is SGHAT, CDR2 FQNNGV, per germline. CDR3 in amino acids: CASSLNPGVYGYTF. For the CDR3, the DNA is TGTGCCAGCAGCTTAAACCCGGGGGTCTATGGCTACACCTTC.